The 3 T cell receptor beta chains below come from one sample, sequenced in a study of cytomegalovirus exposure and HLA in healthy donors. TCRdb's table, derived via immunoSEQ multiplex PCR, lists solely in-frame clones and lacks some. This sample has about 200,000 clones, with 83% found just once. Sequenced input: PBMCs. These receptor sequences come from a woman aged 18-29 years in good health and CMV-seronegative.

The rearrangement joins TRBV6-5 to TRBJ1-5; 8 bases are shared with TRBD1. Unmatched junction bases numbered 3, after V lost 6 bases and J lost 2 bases. Germline lookup yields CDR1 MNHEY and CDR2 SVGAGI. The CDR3 length is 14 residues. The CDR3 loop reads CASSGQGGNQPQHF. The CDR3 region has the DNA TGTGCCAGCAGCGGACAGGGCGGCAATCAGCCCCAGCATTTT.

The rearrangement joins TRBV30 to TRBJ2-2; D is ambiguous. The CDR3 is 14 amino acids. The V end was cut by 5 bases, the J end by 0 bases, with 10 bases between. Germline V CDR1 and CDR2: GTSNPN, SVGIG (reference sequence). The CDR3 here is CAWDAEANTGELFF. DNA of the CDR3: TGTGCCTGGGACGCTGAAGCGAACACCGGGGAGCTGTTTTTT.

This clone appeared once. V gene TRBV25-1 combines with J gene TRBJ2-1; 8 bases are a match to TRBD1. This CDR3 has 13 residues. Trimming removed 4 bases from V and 15 bases from J; junction bases left unmatched: 11. The germline CDR1 and CDR2 sequences are MGHDK and SYGVNS. The CDR3 nucleotides read TGTGCCAGCAGTGCAAGCACAGGGGGTGGGGGGTTCTTC. Encoded protein: CASSASTGGGGFF. The full variable domain, its missing parts supplied by reference TRBV25-1 and TRBJ2-1, is EADIYQTPRYLVIGTGKKITLECSQTMGHDKMYWYQQDPGMELHLIHYSYGVNSTEKGDLSSESTVSRIRTEHFPLTLESARPSHTSQYLCASSASTGGGGFFGPGTRLTVL.